Here is one T cell receptor (beta chain) with its context. This entry is derived from a study of blood T cell repertoires in COVID-19. Study-wide background: The United States, Italy and Spain supplied acute and convalescent COVID-19 samples. T cells, B-cell-depleted T cells, or PBMCs supplied cDNA or gDNA.

Those enrolled in Seattle joined during active infection and were followed longitudinally afterward. The V segment lost 5 bases and the J segment 2 bases; nucleotides outside the gene matches: 8. CDR3 size: 15 residues. Germline V gene sequence: CDR1 KGHSH, CDR2 LQKENI. In the authors' workflow: Amplification with reference gene primers provided the estimates of nucleated cell counts. Repertoires were generated with immunoSEQ multiplex PCR, while TCRdb's copy carries only in-frame clones and drops some. The V and J calls and clone size come from that table; D and trimming were worked out from the DNA. The sample consists of about 300,000 clones, just under 90% of them appearing once.

This clonotype was obtained from a woman between 50 and 59 years old with COVID-19, enrolled during active disease. V gene TRBV18 combines with J gene TRBJ2-5; 7 bases agree with TRBD1. Sequencing used peripheral blood. The CDR3 nucleotides are TGTGCCAGCTCATCCCGGGACAGAGTTCAAGAGACCCAGTACTTC. This encodes CASSSRDRVQETQYF. Full variable domain (missing parts from reference TRBV18 and TRBJ2-5): NAGVMQNPRHLVRRRGQEARLRCSPMKGHSHVYWYRQLPEEGLKFMVYLQKENIIDESGMPKERFSAEFPKEGPSILRIQQVVRGDSAAYFCASSSRDRVQETQYFGPGTRLLVL.